This entry concerns a single T cell receptor (beta chain). Its antigen is currently unknown. The data belong to a study of OX40 agonist ivuxolimab in advanced cancers. Study as a whole: A male proportion of 70% to 90% was recorded, with mean age roughly 62 years and range roughly 23 to 79.

The repertoire was sequenced with immunoSEQ multiplex PCR; TCRdb's copy has only in-frame clones and lacks some. The sample includes about 31,000 clones, roughly 90% of them seen just once. V dropped 7 bases and J dropped 0 bases, with 10 bases sitting between them. The CDR3 is 14 amino acids. Germline loops: CDR1 LNHDA, CDR2 SQIVND (reference sequence). Study findings and constraints: Mean expanded clone counts were higher in CD8+ than CD4+ T cells.

This TCR came from an adult with an advanced solid tumor such as melanoma, head and neck, liver or kidney cancer. This rearrangement joins TRBV19 to TRBJ2-1; no reliable D call. This material consisted of CD4+ or CD8+ T cells sorted from blood, taken in a trial of the OX40 agonist ivuxolimab. The DNA of the CDR3 is TGTGCCAGTACGAAAGGCAGCTCCTACAATGAGCAGTTCTTC. Translation gives CASTKGSSYNEQFF.